This T cell receptor (beta chain) was sequenced in a study of shared clonotypes between healthy human individuals. Note on this clone: The antigen is not known.

Looked up from germline, CDR1 is LNHDA and CDR2 is SQIVND (reference sequence). V shed 4 bases, J shed 6 bases, and the junction held 8 bases outside the gene matches. This CDR3 is built from 16 residues. Assay used: immunoSEQ multiplex PCR; TCRdb lists only in-frame clones, some missing. The sample yields millions of clones, approximately 92% seen once. Study conclusions and caveats: On the whole, naive subsets had larger estimated richness than memory subsets had.

The receptor was isolated from a young man in good health. This sequence joins TRBV19 and TRBJ1-5; 11 bases are a match to TRBD1. Sequencing was performed on naive CD4+ T cells sorted from blood. Subset defined: CD45RA+ positively selected. The CDR3 DNA follows: TGTGCCAGTAGTACAACCGGACAGGGGGCAACTCAGCCCCAGCATTTT. Amino acid sequence: CASSTTGQGATQPQHF.